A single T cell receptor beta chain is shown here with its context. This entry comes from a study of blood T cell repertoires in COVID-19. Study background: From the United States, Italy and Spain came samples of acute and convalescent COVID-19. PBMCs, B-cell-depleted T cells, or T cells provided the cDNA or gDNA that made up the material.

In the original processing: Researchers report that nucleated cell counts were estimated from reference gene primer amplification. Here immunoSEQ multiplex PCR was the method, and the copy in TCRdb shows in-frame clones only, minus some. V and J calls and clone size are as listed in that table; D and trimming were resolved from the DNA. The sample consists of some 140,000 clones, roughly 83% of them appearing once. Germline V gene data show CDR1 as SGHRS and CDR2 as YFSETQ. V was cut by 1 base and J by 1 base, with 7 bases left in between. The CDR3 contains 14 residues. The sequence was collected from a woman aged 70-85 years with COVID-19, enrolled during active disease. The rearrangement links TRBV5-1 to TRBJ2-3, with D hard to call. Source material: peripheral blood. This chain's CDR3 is CASSLIQGTDTQYF. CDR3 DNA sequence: TGCGCCAGCAGCTTGATCCAGGGCACAGATACGCAGTATTTT.